Below, 14 T cell receptor beta chains from the same sample are listed, as sequenced in a study of spatial heterogeneity in lung cancer. TCRdb re-derived calls from the 5' RACE reads in MiXCR, one entry per CDR3 protein. The sample has 30,000 to 40,000 distinct CDR3 sequences, less than 5.5% seen once. Time point noted: sample taken at primary tumor resection. Extraction of whole RNA from tumor, nontumor lung or frozen PBMC preceded unsorted sequencing. The input for sequencing was PBMCs, taken at surgery. The receptor source for this set is a female donor with early-stage non-small cell lung cancer.

This clonotype was counted between two and nine times. This chain links TRBV4-2 with TRBJ2-6, with D possibly TRBD2 on 5 matching bases. V lost 0 bases, J lost 4 bases, and 19 bases lay in between. Per germline, CDR1 LGHNA and CDR2 YNFKEQ. The CDR3 consists of 19 residues. CDR3 protein: CASSQDFWPSLGGANVLTF. The DNA of the CDR3 is TGTGCCAGCAGCCAAGATTTTTGGCCTAGCTTGGGGGGGGCCAACGTCCTGACTTTC.

There are many counts of this clonotype. The rearrangement joins TRBV29-1 to TRBJ1-1; D remains ambiguous. Germline V CDR1 and CDR2: SQVTM, ANQGSEA. Trimming removed 7 bases from V and 3 bases from J, with 9 bases in between. This CDR3 has 11 residues. DNA of the CDR3: TGCAGCGCCCGCGGTCACACTGAAGCTTTCTTT. This gives the protein CSARGHTEAFF. Looking up the rest from reference TRBV29-1 and TRBJ1-1 gives the full variable domain: SAVISQKPSRDICQRGTSLTIQCQVDSQVTMMFWYRQQPGQSLTLIATANQGSEATYESGFVIDKFPISRPNLTFSTLTVSNMSPEDSSIYLCSARGHTEAFFGQGTRLTVV.

This clonotype was detected ten times or more. The genes are TRBV7-8 and TRBJ2-6, with D perhaps TRBD2 (6 bases). The CDR3 extends over 18 amino acids. CDR1 is SGHVS, CDR2 FQNEAQ, per germline. V was cut by 6 bases and J by 4 bases, with 22 bases left in between. The CDR3 DNA follows: TGTGCCAGCAGGCCACCTCGACGTACCGGAGGGGGGGCCAACGTCCTGACTTTC. Protein: CASRPPRRTGGGANVLTF.

This sequence joins TRBV12-3 or TRBV12-4 and TRBJ1-5, with D maybe TRBD1 (5 bases). The CDR3 has 15 amino acids. With 6 bases removed from V and 0 bases from J, the gap between germline ends came to 12 bases. In DNA form, the CDR3 reads TGTGCCAGCAGCGACGGGACCGTTAGCAATCAGCCCCAGCATTTT. Translating gives CASSDGTVSNQPQHF.

In its sample, this clonotype was seen many times. The chain carries TRBV30 and TRBJ2-7; TRBD2 is a possible D gene (6 bases). Trimming took 0 bases from V and 6 from J, leaving 12 bases between them. CDR1 and CDR2 from the germline V gene are GTSNPN and SVGIG (reference sequence). The CDR3 runs 13 residues. The CDR3 loop reads CAWSVLLGGEQYF. The CDR3 bases are TGTGCCTGGAGTGTACTTCTGGGAGGCGAGCAGTACTTC.

This clonotype was observed many times. This chain uses TRBV27 with TRBJ2-2, with 7 positions matching TRBD1. Losses at the gene ends were 2 bases for V and 4 bases for J; bases not matched to a gene: 7. Germline V lookup: CDR1 MNHEY, CDR2 SMNVEV (reference sequence). The CDR3 is made up of 16 amino acids. The chain's CDR3 is CASSLERPGGTGELFF. CDR3 nucleotides: TGTGCCAGCAGTTTAGAGCGGCCAGGGGGCACCGGGGAGCTGTTTTTT.

This clonotype came up many times. The chain combines TRBV6-1 with TRBJ2-3; D may be TRBD2 (5 bases). Trimming removed 4 bases from V and 0 bases from J, with 8 bases in between. The length of the CDR3 is 14 residues. Looked up from germline, CDR1 is MNHNS and CDR2 is SASEGT. The CDR3 DNA reads as TGTGCCAGCAGTGGCGGAGGTAGCACAGATACGCAGTATTTT. The encoded protein is CASSGGGSTDTQYF.

At least ten counts were recorded for this clonotype. V usage is TRBV7-2 and J usage is TRBJ2-7; D possibly matches TRBD1 or TRBD2 (5 bases each). Trimming pared 4 bases from V and 6 bases from J, leaving 13 bases between. Germline V gene data show CDR1 as SGHTA and CDR2 as FQGNSA. The CDR3 runs 13 residues. CDR3 in DNA: TGTGCCAGCAGCTCCCAGGGAGTAGCCGAGCAGTACTTC. It is translated as CASSSQGVAEQYF.

This chain joins TRBV10-3 and TRBJ2-5, with TRBD2 as a possible D gene (5 bases). V lost 0 bases and J 2 bases, leaving 13 bases between the germline ends. The length of the CDR3 is 16 residues. Per the germline V gene, CDR1 is ENHRY and CDR2 is SYGVKD. CDR3 protein: CAISESARALQETQYF. CDR3 nucleotides: TGTGCCATCAGTGAGTCGGCGAGGGCCCTACAAGAGACCCAGTACTTC.

This clonotype has ten or more counts. The chain employs TRBV3-1 and TRBJ1-2, with TRBD1 identical over 7 bases. Germline loops: CDR1 LGHDT, CDR2 YNNKEL (reference sequence). J lost 3 bases, V lost 8 bases, and 9 bases had no gene match. This CDR3 has 14 amino acids. CDR3 sequence: CASGRQGTDYGYTF. CDR3 nucleotide sequence: TGTGCCAGCGGGAGACAGGGTACGGACTATGGCTACACCTTC.

At least ten counts were recorded for this clonotype. This rearrangement joins TRBV20-1 to TRBJ2-7; a weak D match, TRBD1 (5 bases). V lost 7 bases and J lost 4, with 11 bases in between. CDR1 and CDR2 (germline): DFQATT, SNEGSKA (reference sequence). This CDR3 is built from 11 residues. CDR3 loop: CSVPGLYEQYF. The CDR3 DNA reads as TGCAGTGTTCCAGGGTTGTACGAGCAGTACTTC.

This clonotype appeared many times. The chain has TRBV25-1 and TRBJ2-2; D may match TRBD1 or TRBD2 (5 bases each). V was pared by 7 bases and J by 5 bases, with 14 bases between. The germline V gene encodes CDR1 MGHDK and CDR2 SYGVNS. The CDR3 is 14 residues long. The CDR3 region is CASTRGSRTGELFF. The CDR3 nucleotides are TGTGCCAGCACGAGGGGCAGTAGGACCGGGGAGCTGTTTTTT.

This clonotype was observed at least ten times. V and J are TRBV4-1 and TRBJ2-7, with D perhaps TRBD2 (6 bases). The length of the CDR3 is 14 residues. V lost 2 bases, J lost 2 bases, and 10 bases lay in between. Per germline, CDR1 MGHRA and CDR2 YSYEKL. The CDR3 DNA sequence: TGCGCCAGCAGCCAAACTAGCTCCACCTACGAGCAGTACTTC. It is translated as CASSQTSSTYEQYF.

This clonotype was detected ten times or more. Here the CDR3 DNA reads TGTGCCAGCAGCCTCGGGAGTTGGGGAGAGACCCAGTACTTC. Amino acids: CASSLGSWGETQYF. This chain links TRBV7-6 with TRBJ2-5, with D maybe TRBD2 (6 bases). V lost 5 bases and J 4 bases, leaving 14 bases between the germline ends. From germline, CDR1 is SGHVS and CDR2 FNYEAQ. The CDR3 contains 14 residues.